Each of the 15 T cell receptor beta chains below was sequenced from the same sample in a study of blood T cells in healthy people across ages. Through a sample-barcoded 5' primer and a J-beta primer mix, a second PCR was run for roughly 6 to 12 cycles. TCRdb itself ran the 5' RACE reads through MiXCR, one entry per CDR3 protein. Of around 1,700,000 distinct CDR3 sequences in the sample, approximately 28% were seen once. Sequencing was carried out using blood. These receptors all stem from a woman in her thirties in good health.

This clonotype was picked up a small number of times. This sequence joins TRBV7-9 and TRBJ2-7, with 7 bases that match TRBD1. V was pared by 10 bases and J by 3 bases, with 6 bases of the junction left unmatched. The CDR3 runs 12 residues. The germline CDR1 and CDR2 sequences are SEHNR and FQNEAQ (reference sequence). The CDR3 DNA follows: TGTGCCAATCTAGGGGGCATCTACGAGCAGTACTTC. Its protein is CANLGGIYEQYF.

This clonotype was detected only a few times. The chain is built from TRBV7-2 and TRBJ2-2; TRBD1 might be the D (5 bases). Between the trimmed V and J ends, which lost 1 base and 3 bases, there was a span of 9 bases. The germline gives CDR1 SGHTA, CDR2 FQGNSA. The length of the CDR3 is 15 residues. The chain's CDR3 is CASSLDRMDTGELFF. The CDR3, as DNA: TGTGCCAGCAGCTTAGACAGGATGGACACCGGGGAGCTGTTTTTT.

V gene TRBV20-1 combines with J gene TRBJ1-3; D unresolved. This CDR3 contains 13 residues. The germline V gene has CDR1 DFQATT and CDR2 SNEGSKA (reference sequence). Trimming took off 3 bases at V and 5 bases at J, with 11 bases between the two ends. The CDR3, as DNA: TGCAGTGCTAGTCTGGACGGCAGAAACACCATATATTTT. This encodes CSASLDGRNTIYF.

This clonotype was counted a few times. This rearrangement joins TRBV20-1 to TRBJ2-1; 9 positions match TRBD2. The CDR3 covers 16 residues. Germline V gene sequence: CDR1 DFQATT, CDR2 SNEGSKA (reference sequence). V was pared by 1 base and J by 6 bases, with 10 bases of the junction left unmatched. The CDR3 loop reads CSARVVVAGVRNEQFF. The CDR3 DNA is TGCAGTGCTAGAGTGGTGGTAGCGGGAGTTCGCAATGAGCAGTTCTTC.

The CDR3 region is CASSAGPITPYGYTF. CDR3 DNA sequence: TGTGCCAGCAGCGCCGGTCCTATCACCCCATATGGCTACACCTTC. V usage is TRBV9 and J usage is TRBJ1-2; D unclear. This CDR3 region has 15 residues. CDR1 SGDLS and CDR2 YYNGEE come from the germline V gene. The V gene lost 3 bases and the J gene lost 5 bases, with 17 bases spanning the gap.

The rearrangement joins TRBV20-1 to TRBJ1-5; no clear D gene. V lost 4 bases and J 0 bases, leaving 4 bases between the germline ends. Per the germline V gene, CDR1 is DFQATT and CDR2 is SNEGSKA (reference sequence). The CDR3 runs 12 residues. CDR3 protein: CSAKYSNQPQHF. The CDR3 region has the DNA TGCAGTGCTAAGTATAGCAATCAGCCCCAGCATTTT.

The V call is TRBV20-1, the J call TRBJ2-7; D could derive from TRBD1 or TRBD2 (5 bases each). CDR1 is DFQATT, CDR2 SNEGSKA, per germline (reference sequence). V dropped 5 bases and J dropped 3 bases, with 14 bases sitting between them. CDR3 length: 13 residues. CDR3 residues: CSARQGEFYEQYF. The CDR3 DNA follows: TGCAGTGCTCGGCAGGGAGAATTCTACGAGCAGTACTTC.

This clonotype was picked up many times. In nucleotides, the CDR3 is TGTGCCAGCAGCTCGAGGACAGGGGGCATCGACGAGCAGTACTTC. It codes for CASSSRTGGIDEQYF. The gene calls are TRBV7-2 and TRBJ2-7, with 11 bases lining up with TRBD1. CDR3 length equals 15 residues. The junction had 7 bases not matched to a gene; V was cut back by 4 bases and J by 5 bases. Germline assignment: CDR1 SGHTA and CDR2 FQGNSA.

Concerning this clonotype itself: A much larger clonotype is one base distant, so this may be a read error. The chain couples TRBV12-5 to TRBJ2-5; 7 bases agree with TRBD1. This CDR3 is 17 amino acids long. Unmatched junction bases numbered 10, after V lost 0 bases and J lost 3 bases. Germline CDR1 and CDR2: LGHNT and FRNRAP. CDR3 protein: CASGLVPYAGTEETQYF. Written as DNA, the CDR3 is TGTGCTAGTGGTTTGGTACCTTATGCCGGGACAGAAGAGACCCAGTACTTC.

This clonotype has ten or more counts. This rearrangement joins TRBV7-2 to TRBJ2-7; 9 nucleotides align to TRBD1. Germline CDR1 and CDR2: SGHTA and FQGNSA. J was trimmed by 7 bases and V by 3 bases; bases with no gene match: 10. The CDR3 has 15 residues. The CDR3 coding sequence is TGTGCCAGCAGCTTGGGGGGACAGGGCATGAGGGAGCAGTACTTC. Its protein is CASSLGGQGMREQYF. Drawing the rest from reference TRBV7-2 and TRBJ2-7, the complete variable domain is GAGVSQSPSNKVTEKGKDVELRCDPISGHTALYWYRQSLGQGLEFLIYFQGNSAPDKSGLPSDRFSAERTGGSVSTLTIQRTQQEDSAVYLCASSLGGQGMREQYFGPGTRLTVT.

Notes on this clonotype: Given a much more abundant clone one base away, this may be a read error. CDR3 coding DNA: TGCAGCGTTCGGGGGGGACAGGGAAACGAGCAGTACTTC. Protein sequence: CSVRGGQGNEQYF. This sequence joins TRBV29-1 and TRBJ2-7, with D perhaps TRBD1 (9 bases). CDR1 and CDR2 from the germline V gene are SQVTM and ANQGSEA. Trimming stripped 5 bases from V and 5 bases from J, with 16 bases between. The CDR3 runs 13 residues.

The chain carries TRBV2 and TRBJ2-5; perhaps TRBD2 as D (6 bases). CDR1 and CDR2 from the germline V gene are SNHLY and FYNNEI. This CDR3 has 15 amino acids. V dropped 4 bases and J dropped 4 bases, with 16 bases sitting between them. CDR3 region: CASSVLARVSETQYF. CDR3 nucleotide sequence: TGTGCCAGCAGTGTTCTAGCGAGAGTTTCAGAGACCCAGTACTTC.

The chain is built from TRBV14 and TRBJ1-6, with 9 positions matching TRBD1. The length of the CDR3 is 15 residues. Germline V gene sequence: CDR1 SGHDN, CDR2 FVKESK. V lost 5 bases, J lost 8 bases, and 7 bases stayed unmatched. The CDR3 loop reads CASSGHGTGYSPLHF. The CDR3 DNA follows: TGTGCCAGCAGCGGCCACGGGACAGGGTATTCACCCCTCCACTTT.

The chain is built from TRBV7-2 and TRBJ1-1; D remains unclear. Germline V gene data show CDR1 as SGHTA and CDR2 as FQGNSA. Between the trimmed V and J ends, which lost 8 bases and 2 bases, there was a span of 12 bases. The CDR3 covers 13 residues. The CDR3 DNA sequence: TGTGCCAGCGGCAAGGCGGCCAACACTGAAGCTTTCTTT. Amino acid sequence: CASGKAANTEAFF.

The sample holds a few counts of this clonotype. The rearrangement links TRBV3-1 to TRBJ2-1; D is ambiguous. V lost 3 bases and J 0 bases, leaving 9 bases between the germline ends. This CDR3 contains 15 residues. The germline V gene has CDR1 LGHDT and CDR2 YNNKEL (reference sequence). The CDR3 loop reads CASSQSHSSYNEQFF. The CDR3 DNA reads TGTGCCAGCAGCCAGTCGCATAGCTCCTACAATGAGCAGTTCTTC.